This TCR beta chain was documented in a study of shared T cell receptors in the human thymus. Repertoires were generated with immunoSEQ multiplex PCR, while TCRdb's copy carries only in-frame clones and drops some. The repertoire holds about 380,000 clones, around 95% seen once, with approximately 0.02% in the top ten. The specimen was thymocytes. This TCR was recovered from a human donor.

This CDR3 reads CASSEGQDFYNEQFF. Here the CDR3 DNA reads TGTGCCAGCAGTGAAGGCCAGGACTTCTACAATGAGCAGTTCTTC. The V call is TRBV6-4, the J call TRBJ2-1; possibly TRBD2 for D (5 bases). This CDR3 spans 15 amino acids. In germline, CDR1 is MRHNA, CDR2 SNTAGT. V was trimmed by 3 bases and J by 3 bases, leaving 12 bases between them.